Presented here are 14 T cell receptor beta chains from one specimen sequenced in a study of T cell responses to AZD1222 COVID-19 vaccine. Repertoires were generated with immunoSEQ multiplex PCR, while TCRdb's copy carries only in-frame clones and drops some. The data show about 180,000 clones, with about 90% seen just once and 3.5% to 5.5% held by the top ten. Source: peripheral blood, taken 28 days after the second dose of the MenACWY control vaccine. The receptors shown here come from an adult who received the MenACWY meningococcal vaccine as a control.

The chain uses TRBV15 and TRBJ2-1, with 8 bases that match TRBD2. J gave up 0 bases and V 1 base, and 8 bases lay outside the gene matches. The CDR3 consists of 18 residues. Germline V gives CDR1 LNHNV, CDR2 YYDKDF (reference sequence). CDR3 amino acids: CATSRAGGSLSSYNEQFF. The CDR3 DNA reads as TGTGCCACCAGCAGAGCGGGAGGGTCCCTGAGCTCCTACAATGAGCAGTTCTTC.

This chain joins TRBV18 and TRBJ1-4, with unresolved D. The V end lost 3 bases, the J end lost 6 bases, and 8 bases lay between the germline ends. The CDR3 runs to 13 residues. Germline CDR1 KGHSH, CDR2 LQKENI. In nucleotides, the CDR3 is TGTGCCAGCTCACCGGGAGCTTATGAAAAACTGTTTTTT. Its translation is CASSPGAYEKLFF. The full variable domain, in which reference TRBV18 and TRBJ1-4 provide the parts outside the CDR3, is NAGVMQNPRHLVRRRGQEARLRCSPMKGHSHVYWYRQLPEEGLKFMVYLQKENIIDESGMPKERFSAEFPKEGPSILRIQQVVRGDSAAYFCASSPGAYEKLFFGSGTQLSVL.

This rearrangement joins TRBV18 to TRBJ2-4; 7 bases are a match to TRBD1. The CDR3 has 14 amino acids. The V gene end was trimmed by 0 bases and the J gene end by 7 bases; junction bases not matched to a gene: 3. Looked up from germline, CDR1 is KGHSH and CDR2 is LQKENI. Here the CDR3 reads CASSPPRQGNIQYF. The DNA for the CDR3 is TGTGCCAGCTCACCACCGAGACAGGGTAACATTCAGTACTTC. Using reference TRBV18 and TRBJ2-4 for the parts outside the CDR3, the full variable domain is NAGVMQNPRHLVRRRGQEARLRCSPMKGHSHVYWYRQLPEEGLKFMVYLQKENIIDESGMPKERFSAEFPKEGPSILRIQQVVRGDSAAYFCASSPPRQGNIQYFGAGTRLSVL.

This chain connects TRBV7-2 to TRBJ2-5, with 10 bases fitting TRBD1. CDR3 length: 17 residues. Germline V gene lookup returns CDR1 SGHTA and CDR2 FQGNSA. The J segment lost 5 bases and the V segment lost 1 base, leaving 10 bases of the junction unmatched. The DNA for the CDR3 is TGTGCCAGCAGCTTAGTAACTGGGACAGGGGCACGGGAGACCCAGTACTTC. Protein: CASSLVTGTGARETQYF. Complete variable domain (other parts from reference TRBV7-2 and TRBJ2-5): GAGVSQSPSNKVTEKGKDVELRCDPISGHTALYWYRQSLGQGLEFLIYFQGNSAPDKSGLPSDRFSAERTGGSVSTLTIQRTQQEDSAVYLCASSLVTGTGARETQYFGPGTRLLVL.

This sequence joins TRBV5-6 and TRBJ1-1, with D hard to call. The V and J ends lost 2 bases and 0 bases respectively, with 8 bases between them. Germline CDR1 is SGHDT and CDR2 is YYEEEE. The CDR3 sequence is 14 residues long. CDR3 loop: CASSFYRMNTEAFF. As DNA, the CDR3 is TGTGCCAGCAGCTTTTATCGGATGAACACTGAAGCTTTCTTT.

The chain carries TRBV3-1 (or the pseudogene TRBV3-2) and TRBJ2-1; TRBD1 is a possible D gene (5 bases). The CDR3 totals 15 residues. V was trimmed by 0 bases and J by 3 bases, leaving 9 bases between them. The V gene's germline CDR1 is LGHDT and CDR2 YNNKEL (reference sequence). CDR3 protein: CASSQEGRSYNEQFF. CDR3 DNA sequence: TGTGCCAGCAGCCAAGAGGGGCGGAGCTACAATGAGCAGTTCTTC.

The chain links TRBV9 to TRBJ1-3; D uncertain. V lost 2 bases and J lost 0, with 15 bases in between. The CDR3 runs to 17 residues. Germline CDR1 reads SGDLS; CDR2 reads YYNGEE. In DNA form, the CDR3 reads TGTGCCAGCAGCGTGTCCTTATTAGGACGCTCTGGAAACACCATATATTTT. As protein: CASSVSLLGRSGNTIYF.

This sequence joins TRBV10-1 and TRBJ2-3; the match to TRBD2 covers 12 bases. The CDR3 runs to 20 residues. CDR1 is WNHNN and CDR2 is SYGVQD in the germline V gene (reference sequence). Trimming cost V 0 bases and J 4 bases; bases outside gene matches: 14. CDR3 sequence (DNA): TGCGCCAGCAGTGAGTCTTTACTAGCGGGAGGTTCTTTAAGCGCAGATACGCAGTATTTT. Translating it yields CASSESLLAGGSLSADTQYF.

This clone appeared a few times. The gene calls are TRBV6-6 and TRBJ1-1; the D is unclear. V was cut by 5 bases and J by 0 bases, with 22 bases left in between. The CDR3 consists of 18 residues. From germline, CDR1 is MNHNY and CDR2 SVGAGI (reference sequence). In DNA form, the CDR3 reads TGTGCCAGCAGTCGTCGTGTATCTTTTGGGCAGTTGAACACTGAAGCTTTCTTT. Amino acid sequence: CASSRRVSFGQLNTEAFF.

This chain links TRBV7-9 with TRBJ1-4, with unresolved D. Trimming removed 5 bases at V and 6 bases at J, with 25 bases between. This CDR3 spans 18 amino acids. CDR1 and CDR2 from the germline V gene are SEHNR and FQNEAQ (reference sequence). DNA for the CDR3: TGTGCCAGCAGCCCCGGCGGAGGATTGGGGTTAGGGTATGAAAAACTGTTTTTT. Amino acid sequence: CASSPGGGLGLGYEKLFF.

The chain joins TRBV6-1 to TRBJ2-1, with 8 bases aligning to TRBD1. Germline loops: CDR1 MNHNS, CDR2 SASEGT. CDR3 length: 16 amino acids. Trimming removed 4 bases from V and 1 base from J; junction bases left unmatched: 6. The CDR3 spells CASSVWTGKSYNEQFF. As DNA, the CDR3 is TGTGCCAGCAGTGTCTGGACAGGGAAATCCTACAATGAGCAGTTCTTC.

This sequence joins TRBV9 and TRBJ2-1; 8 positions agree with TRBD2. Trimming removed 3 bases from V and 6 bases from J; junction bases left unmatched: 14. Per the germline V gene, CDR1 is SGDLS and CDR2 is YYNGEE. CDR3 length: 17 amino acids. CDR3 nucleotides: TGTGCCAGCAGCGCCGATTCACTAGCGGCCTGGGGCAATGAGCAGTTCTTC. As protein: CASSADSLAAWGNEQFF.

The chain carries TRBV24-1 and TRBJ2-1; no clear D gene. V lost 0 bases and J lost 8, with 4 bases in between. CDR3 length: 12 amino acids. Germline CDR1 KGHDR, CDR2 SFDVKD. CDR3 residues: CATSDLLHEQFF. The CDR3 DNA follows: TGTGCCACCAGTGATTTGCTTCATGAGCAGTTCTTC.

The chain couples TRBV3-1 (or the pseudogene TRBV3-2) to TRBJ2-7; D gene uncertain. The CDR3 is 11 residues long. Trimming took 2 bases from V and 5 from J, leaving 4 bases between them. Germline V gene data show CDR1 as LGHDT and CDR2 as YNNKEL (reference sequence). CDR3 region: CASSQLDEQYF. As DNA, the CDR3 is TGTGCCAGCAGCCAATTAGACGAGCAGTACTTC.